This T cell receptor beta chain is drawn from a study of T-cell memory formation after mild COVID-19. This clonotype has more than one count but fewer than ten. TCRdb independently ran MiXCR on the 5' RACE reads; one entry per CDR3 protein. The sample contains about 140,000 distinct CDR3 sequences, 14% of which appear only once. Sequenced: PBMCs or a T cell subset sorted from them (not recorded which). The receptor was derived from an adult woman who had mild COVID-19 (a few samples of this study predate the infection). Cell type and time point are not known.

The CDR3: CASSTGSYEQYF. CDR3 DNA sequence: TGTGCCAGCAGTACTGGTTCCTACGAGCAGTACTTC. The chain uses TRBV7-9 and TRBJ2-7; no definite D call. The CDR3 covers 12 residues. Trimming removed 6 bases from V and 1 base from J, with 7 bases in between. In germline, CDR1 is SEHNR, CDR2 FQNEAQ (reference sequence).